Listed below are T cell receptor beta chains from one sample, sequenced in a study of control samples from healthy donors and cancer patients. Method: immunoSEQ multiplex PCR; TCRdb's copy keeps in-frame clones and lacks some. The data show tens of thousands of clones, approximately 84% seen once. What was sequenced was PBMCs. These receptors were taken from a woman aged 45 to 65 with lung cancer. Both conserved end residues are part of each CDR3. The D gene is left open where the match is weak. Some rows have no size entry. The others give once, few or many, or a class for an expanded clone.

d_call: TRBD1
clone_size: .
cdr3_length: 15
j_call: TRBJ2-3
v_call: TRBV30
cdr3_aa: CAWKYGTVSTDTQYF
cdr3_nt: TGTGCCTGGAAATACGGGACAGTAAGCACAGATACGCAGTATTTT

d_call: TRBD1
clone_size: .
cdr3_length: 14
j_call: TRBJ1-1
v_call: TRBV29-1
cdr3_aa: CSVRSGTGVVGAFF
cdr3_nt: TGCAGCGTGAGATCCGGGACAGGGGTCGTTGGAGCTTTCTTT

d_call: .
clone_size: .
cdr3_length: 12
j_call: TRBJ1-2
v_call: TRBV24-1
cdr3_aa: CATSDVRHGYTF
cdr3_nt: TGTGCCACCAGTGATGTGCGGCATGGCTACACCTTC

d_call: .
clone_size: once
cdr3_length: 13
j_call: TRBJ2-3
v_call: TRBV7-9
cdr3_aa: CASSLVGVNTQYF
cdr3_nt: TGTGCCAGCAGCTTAGTGGGTGTGAATACGCAGTATTTT

d_call: .
clone_size: .
cdr3_length: 14
j_call: TRBJ1-1
v_call: TRBV5-1
cdr3_aa: CASSRAGVGTEAFF
cdr3_nt: TGCGCCAGCAGCAGGGCAGGGGTGGGAACTGAAGCTTTCTTT

d_call: TRBD2
clone_size: .
cdr3_length: 15
j_call: TRBJ2-7
v_call: TRBV9
cdr3_aa: CASSHFGTSGDEQYF
cdr3_nt: TGTGCCAGCAGTCACTTCGGGACTAGCGGAGACGAGCAGTACTTC

d_call: .
clone_size: .
cdr3_length: 13
j_call: TRBJ2-7
v_call: TRBV5-1
cdr3_aa: CASSLGAPGTQYF
cdr3_nt: TGCGCCAGCAGCTTGGGAGCACCAGGCACGCAGTACTTC

d_call: TRBD2
clone_size: .
cdr3_length: 17
j_call: TRBJ2-3
v_call: TRBV5-1
cdr3_aa: CASSLASGGISGDTQYF
cdr3_nt: TGCGCCAGCAGCTTGGCTAGCGGAGGGATTTCGGGGGATACGCAGTATTTT

d_call: .
clone_size: .
cdr3_length: 13
j_call: TRBJ1-1
v_call: TRBV11-2
cdr3_aa: CASSHGRDTEAFF
cdr3_nt: TGTGCCAGCAGCCACGGCAGAGACACTGAAGCTTTCTTT

d_call: .
clone_size: many
cdr3_length: 16
j_call: TRBJ2-1
v_call: TRBV4-3
cdr3_aa: CASSPGTGAGYNEQFF
cdr3_nt: TGCGCCAGCAGCCCAGGAACGGGGGCGGGGTACAATGAGCAGTTCTTC

d_call: TRBD2
clone_size: .
cdr3_length: 16
j_call: TRBJ2-7
v_call: TRBV5-3
cdr3_aa: CARRPGLAGGGYEQYF
cdr3_nt: TGTGCCAGACGCCCGGGACTAGCGGGGGGGGGCTACGAGCAGTACTTC

d_call: .
clone_size: once
cdr3_length: 16
j_call: TRBJ2-2
v_call: TRBV21-1
cdr3_aa: CASSKEKGARTGELFF
cdr3_nt: TGTGCCAGCAGCAAAGAGAAGGGGGCGAGGACCGGGGAGCTGTTTTTT

d_call: TRBD1
clone_size: .
cdr3_length: 12
j_call: TRBJ1-2
v_call: TRBV28
cdr3_aa: CASTAGGYGYTF
cdr3_nt: TGTGCCAGCACGGCAGGGGGCTATGGCTACACCTTC

d_call: TRBD1
clone_size: few
cdr3_length: 11
j_call: TRBJ2-7
v_call: TRBV11-3
cdr3_aa: CASSTGAEQYF
cdr3_nt: TGTGCCAGCAGTACAGGGGCCGAGCAGTACTTC

d_call: .
clone_size: once
cdr3_length: 17
j_call: TRBJ2-6
v_call: TRBV10-3
cdr3_aa: CAISESKGGSGANVLTF
cdr3_nt: TGTGCCATCAGTGAGTCGAAGGGGGGCTCTGGGGCCAACGTCCTGACTTTC

d_call: TRBD1
clone_size: .
cdr3_length: 14
j_call: TRBJ1-5
v_call: TRBV7-9
cdr3_aa: CASSSGQANQPQHF
cdr3_nt: TGTGCCAGCAGCTCGGGACAGGCTAATCAGCCCCAGCATTTT

d_call: .
clone_size: .
cdr3_length: 14
j_call: TRBJ2-7
v_call: TRBV15
cdr3_aa: CATSRETVLDEQYF
cdr3_nt: TGTGCCACCAGCAGAGAGACGGTACTAGACGAGCAGTACTTC

d_call: TRBD1
clone_size: once
cdr3_length: 13
j_call: TRBJ2-5
v_call: TRBV6-5
cdr3_aa: CASSYDRVETQYF
cdr3_nt: TGTGCCAGCAGTTATGACAGGGTTGAGACCCAGTACTTC